This T cell receptor (beta chain) was sequenced for a study of somatic mutations in cytotoxic T cells in rheumatoid arthritis. Study details: At nearly 100% purity, some V beta antibody-stained T-cell populations were flow-sorted, and these included V beta1+ cells that were sequenced for TCRB.

Note on this clone: Its antigen remains unidentified.

The CDR3 is made up of 16 amino acids. Trimming removed 5 bases from V and 6 bases from J; junction bases left unmatched: 10. Germline V gene lookup returns CDR1 MDHEN and CDR2 SYDVKM. Findings and caveats of the study: Of 65 patients, several had a largest CD8+ clone that exceeded 20% of CD8+ cells. CD8+ clonality rose with age in rheumatoid arthritis patients, not healthy controls.

The method was immunoSEQ multiplex PCR; TCRdb's version includes in-frame clones alone and lacks a portion of them. The sample yields tens of thousands of clones, about 84% seen once. This receptor was taken from a man in his forties in good health. The sequenced material came from CD8+ T cells sorted from blood. J is TRBJ2-2 and V is TRBV28, with TRBD1 identical over 9 bases. This chain's CDR3 is CASSPRDRVGAGELFF. In nucleotides, the CDR3 is TGTGCCAGCAGTCCAAGGGACAGGGTCGGTGCCGGGGAGCTGTTTTTT.